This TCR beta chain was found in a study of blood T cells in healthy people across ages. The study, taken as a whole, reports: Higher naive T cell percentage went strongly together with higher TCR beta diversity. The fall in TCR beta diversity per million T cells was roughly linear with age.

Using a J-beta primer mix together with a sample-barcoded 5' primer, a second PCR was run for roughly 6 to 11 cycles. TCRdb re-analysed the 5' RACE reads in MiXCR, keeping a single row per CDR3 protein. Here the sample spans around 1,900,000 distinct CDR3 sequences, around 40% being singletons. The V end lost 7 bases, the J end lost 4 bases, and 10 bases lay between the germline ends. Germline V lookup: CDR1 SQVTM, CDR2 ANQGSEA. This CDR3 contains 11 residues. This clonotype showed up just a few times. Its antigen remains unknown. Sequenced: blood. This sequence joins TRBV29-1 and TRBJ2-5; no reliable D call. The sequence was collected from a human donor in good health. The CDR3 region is CSGDSGETQYF. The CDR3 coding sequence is TGCAGCGGTGACTCCGGAGAGACCCAGTACTTC.